This T cell receptor beta chain was sequenced during a study of spatial heterogeneity in lung cancer. For the study at large: Sequencing was performed on follow-up PBMC samples when available, collected at a median of approximately 26 months after resection.

Time point: blood at routine non-recurrence follow-up after resection. Sequencing of whole RNA from tumor, nontumor lung or frozen PBMC involved no sorting. This CDR3 has 16 residues. V lost 0 bases and J 0 bases, leaving 11 bases between the germline ends. CDR1 is SGHRS and CDR2 is YFSETQ in the germline V gene. TCRdb recomputed calls from the 5' RACE reads with MiXCR, one row per CDR3 protein. Among about 100,000 distinct CDR3 sequences listed, approximately 19% were seen once. This clonotype has a count of ten or more. V and J are TRBV5-1 and TRBJ2-3, with D perhaps matching TRBD1 or TRBD2 (5 bases each). This sample comprised PBMCs, obtained at follow-up. This clonotype was obtained from a male donor with early-stage non-small cell lung cancer. DNA for the CDR3: TGCGCCAGCAGCTTGGTTGCCAGGGAGAGCACAGATACGCAGTATTTT. Protein: CASSLVARESTDTQYF. Filled out from reference TRBV5-1 and TRBJ2-3, the complete variable domain reads KAGVTQTPRYLIKTRGQQVTLSCSPISGHRSVSWYQQTPGQGLQFLFEYFSETQRNKGNFPGRFSGRQFSNSRSEMNVSTLELGDSALYLCASSLVARESTDTQYFGPGTRLTVL.